This T cell receptor (beta chain) was retrieved from a study of blood T cells in healthy people across ages. Study-level information: Using template switching, researchers captured about one barcoded beta molecule for each two T cells.

Study conclusions and caveats: Diversity estimated from one million T cells was considered an underestimate.

Primers used in a second PCR of roughly 6 to 11 cycles were a sample-barcoded 5' primer and a J-beta primer mix. The template-switch adaptor, which had 12 random nucleotides, put a tag on each cDNA molecule. TCRdb recomputed calls from the 5' RACE reads with MiXCR, one row per CDR3 protein. The sample shows 1.5 million to 2 million distinct CDR3 sequences, about two fifths of them seen only once. V lost 10 bases to trimming and J lost 7 bases, with 16 bases between them. Germline CDR1 SGHTA, CDR2 FQGNSA. This CDR3 region has 12 residues. As to this clonotype: Its antigen is unidentified.

This clonotype was sampled from a human donor in good health. The specimen sequenced was blood. The chain employs TRBV7-2 and TRBJ2-5; D is uncertain. The CDR3 is CAILRLEGTQYF. The CDR3 bases are TGTGCCATCCTAAGACTTGAAGGGACCCAGTACTTC.